In this sample, the clone carrying this TCR beta chain turned up many times. Antigen: not known. The record originates from a study of blood T cells in healthy people across ages. The study, taken as a whole, reports: Diversity of TCR beta correlated strongly with naive T cell percentage. Long-lived and aged donors differed, with more naive CD4+ cells and higher diversity in the long-lived.

This CDR3 has 15 amino acids. V lost 1 base, J lost 1 base, and 1 base stayed unmatched. Germline lookup yields CDR1 LGHNA and CDR2 YNFKEQ. Together with a sample-barcoded 5' primer, a J-beta primer mix was included in a second PCR lasting roughly 6 to 12 cycles. TCRdb itself ran the 5' RACE reads through MiXCR, one entry per CDR3 protein. The sample has some 930,000 distinct CDR3 sequences, almost 30% seen once. The same specimen was also included in a second study, on T cells of mothers and their children. Per that study: The people who donated were a few healthy Caucasian mothers and their six children. Normalized overlap was always slightly, never significantly, higher in related than unrelated mother-child pairs.

The chain carries TRBV4-2 and TRBJ2-5; 9 bases align to TRBD2. This receptor was obtained from a woman in her thirties or forties in good health. Sequenced: blood. The chain's CDR3 is CASSQGSGGQETQYF. CDR3 DNA: TGTGCCAGCAGCCAAGGTAGCGGGGGCCAAGAGACCCAGTACTTC.